This T cell receptor beta chain was retrieved from a study of PD-1 and CTLA-4 blockade in melanoma (dated by TCRdb to about 2021). Broadly, across the study: In patients with melanoma, the researchers looked at the effects of CTLA-4 blockade versus PD-1 blockade on the CD8 T cell response that was melanoma-reactive.

Comments on this clone: No cognate antigen has been identified for it. The input lacks base qualities; no much larger clone sits a single base away.

V loses 2 bases of germline sequence and J loses 6 bases, and the interval between the two ends is 6 bases. As encoded in the germline V gene (reference sequence), CDR1 is LNHDA while CDR2 is SQIVND. The CDR3 contains 12 residues, cysteine and phenylalanine counted. Only the CDR3 part of the read is kept: 36 bases, read in frame from the first base. Receptors were amplified or captured by the immunoSEQ multiplex PCR assay. TCRdb took this table from immuneACCESS and kept in-frame rearrangements with V and J called. Such tables lack part of the clones; where checked against another copy, unresolved V genes explain under half of the gap, and the rest is unexplained. Recorded for this sample are about 21,000 clones; 70% to 90% of them occurred a single time. The top ten clones comprise 7.8% of the sample.

Material: CD8+ T cells from peripheral blood, obtained before anti-PD-1 treatment. This TCR came from a human donor with melanoma. The chain links TRBV19 with TRBJ2-3; the D gene assignment is ambiguous. The nucleotides are TGTGCCAGTAGTATAATCGGGGATACGCAGTATTTT. It translates to CASSIIGDTQYF.